The 10 T cell receptor beta chains below come from one sample, sequenced in a study of blood T cell repertoires in COVID-19. Clones were read by immunoSEQ multiplex PCR, and TCRdb kept only the in-frame ones, dropping some. The table lists 190,000 or so clones, about 87% of them singletons, with over 0.7% in the top ten. The sequenced material came from peripheral blood. Source of these receptors: a woman between 18 and 29 years old who had recovered from COVID-19.

V gene TRBV7-9 combines with J gene TRBJ2-3; D might be TRBD2 (6 bases). The CDR3 totals 18 residues. The germline V gene has CDR1 SEHNR and CDR2 FQNEAQ (reference sequence). Trimming removed 5 bases from V and 1 base from J, with 22 bases in between. The CDR3 loop is CASSIRKWRREGTDTQYF. The CDR3 DNA is TGTGCCAGCAGCATCCGCAAATGGCGCAGGGAGGGCACAGATACGCAGTATTTT.

J is TRBJ1-1 and V is TRBV4-2, with 7 bases aligning to TRBD1. Germline V gene sequence: CDR1 LGHNA, CDR2 YNFKEQ. The junction had 5 bases not matched to a gene; V was cut back by 1 base and J by 3 bases. CDR3 length equals 15 residues. The CDR3 DNA is TGTGCCAGCAGCCAAGTAGACAGGGACTACACTGAAGCTTTCTTT. Translating gives CASSQVDRDYTEAFF.

V usage is TRBV7-2 and J usage is TRBJ2-1; D not resolved. V was shortened by 7 bases and J by 8 bases, with 12 bases between the two germline ends. CDR1 SGHTA and CDR2 FQGNSA come from the germline V gene. This CDR3 has 12 amino acids. As DNA, the CDR3 is TGTGCCAGCACCCCTTTTGGGCATGAGCAGTTCTTC. It yields the protein CASTPFGHEQFF.

The V and J genes are TRBV18 and TRBJ1-5; TRBD1 matches at 9 bases. The junction had 2 bases not matched to a gene; V was cut back by 2 bases and J by 0 bases. Germline CDR1 KGHSH, CDR2 LQKENI. This CDR3 region has 16 residues. In nucleotides, the CDR3 is TGTGCCAGCTCACCAGGGACAGGGAATAGCAATCAGCCCCAGCATTTT. Amino acid sequence: CASSPGTGNSNQPQHF.

The J gene is TRBJ2-5, the V gene TRBV10-3; maybe TRBD1 (5 bases). The germline CDR1 and CDR2 sequences are ENHRY and SYGVKD. The ends were cut back, 7 bases at V and 5 bases at J, with 14 bases in the middle. This CDR3 comprises 13 residues. CDR3 region: CAIKGRVGETQYF. CDR3 sequence (DNA): TGTGCCATCAAGGGCAGGGTAGGGGAGACCCAGTACTTC.

The chain is built from TRBV10-3 and TRBJ2-3; D not certain. This CDR3 spans 14 amino acids. Germline CDR1 ENHRY, CDR2 SYGVKD. V was trimmed by 3 bases and J by 3 bases, leaving 10 bases between them. CDR3 sequence: CAISETRYTDTQYF. The DNA of the CDR3 is TGTGCCATCAGTGAAACTCGATATACAGATACGCAGTATTTT.

The chain employs TRBV9 and TRBJ1-3, with D perhaps TRBD1 (6 bases). The V gene's germline CDR1 is SGDLS and CDR2 YYNGEE. The CDR3 is made up of 14 amino acids. V was shortened by 0 bases and J by 6 bases, with 10 bases between the two germline ends. CDR3 bases: TGTGCCAGCAGCGTAGAGGGGGAAGTAAACACCATATATTTT. Its translation is CASSVEGEVNTIYF.

This clone has only a few counts. V usage is TRBV19 and J usage is TRBJ2-3, with D possibly TRBD1 on 6 matching bases. Germline loops: CDR1 LNHDA, CDR2 SQIVND (reference sequence). CDR3 length equals 14 residues. The V and J ends lost 7 bases and 4 bases respectively, with 15 bases between them. DNA of the CDR3: TGTGCCAGTATGGGACCCCAGGGGTCAGATACGCAGTATTTT. It yields the protein CASMGPQGSDTQYF.

The chain combines TRBV4-3 with TRBJ2-1, with D perhaps TRBD2 (6 bases). The CDR3 has 17 residues. V gave up 4 bases and J gave up 0 bases, with 16 bases separating them. Germline CDR1 is LGHNA and CDR2 is YSLEER. CDR3 loop: CASSPSGGGFSYNEQFF. The CDR3 DNA reads TGCGCCAGCAGCCCCTCTGGTGGGGGGTTCTCCTACAATGAGCAGTTCTTC.

This chain connects TRBV18 to TRBJ2-7, with 10 nucleotides matching TRBD2. CDR1 is KGHSH and CDR2 is LQKENI in the germline V gene. V lost 4 bases to trimming and J lost 5 bases; unmatched junction nucleotides: 8. The CDR3 consists of 15 residues. CDR3 coding DNA: TGTGCCAGCTCACGACCGGGACTAGCGTCTGACGAGCAGTACTTC. The encoded protein is CASSRPGLASDEQYF.